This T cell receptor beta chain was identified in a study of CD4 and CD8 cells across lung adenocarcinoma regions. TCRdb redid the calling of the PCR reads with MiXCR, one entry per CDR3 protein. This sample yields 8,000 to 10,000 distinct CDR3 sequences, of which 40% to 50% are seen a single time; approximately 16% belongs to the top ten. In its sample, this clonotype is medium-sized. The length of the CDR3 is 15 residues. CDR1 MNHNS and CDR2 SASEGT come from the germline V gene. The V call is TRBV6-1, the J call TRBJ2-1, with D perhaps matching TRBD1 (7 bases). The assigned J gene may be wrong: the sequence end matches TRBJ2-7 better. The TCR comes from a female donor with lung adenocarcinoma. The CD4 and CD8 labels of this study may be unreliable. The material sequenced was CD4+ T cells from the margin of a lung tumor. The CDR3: CASRSGGRITYEQYF. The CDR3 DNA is TGTGCCAGCAGGTCAGGGGGGCGTATCACCTACGAGCAGTACTTC.